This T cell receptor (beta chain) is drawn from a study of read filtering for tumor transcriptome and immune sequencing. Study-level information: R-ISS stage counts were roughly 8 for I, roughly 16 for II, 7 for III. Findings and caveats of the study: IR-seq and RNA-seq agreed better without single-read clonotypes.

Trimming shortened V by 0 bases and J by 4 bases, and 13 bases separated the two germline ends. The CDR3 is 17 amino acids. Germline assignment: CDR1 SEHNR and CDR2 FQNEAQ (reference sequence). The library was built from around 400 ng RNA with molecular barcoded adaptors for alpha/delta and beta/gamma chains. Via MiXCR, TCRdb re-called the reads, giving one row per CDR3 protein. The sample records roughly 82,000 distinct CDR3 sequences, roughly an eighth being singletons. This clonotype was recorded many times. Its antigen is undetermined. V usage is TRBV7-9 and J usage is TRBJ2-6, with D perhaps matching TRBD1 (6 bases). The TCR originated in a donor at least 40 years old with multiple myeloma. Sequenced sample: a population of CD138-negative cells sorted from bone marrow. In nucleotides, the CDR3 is TGTGCCAGCAGCTTAGCTGGGGGCCGAAGCGGGGCCAACGTCCTGACTTTC. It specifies CASSLAGGRSGANVLTF. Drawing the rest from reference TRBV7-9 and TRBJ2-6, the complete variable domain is DTGVSQNPRHKITKRGQNVTFRCDPISEHNRLYWYRQTLGQGPEFLTYFQNEAQLEKSRLLSDRFSAERPKGSFSTLEIQRTEQGDSAMYLCASSLAGGRSGANVLTFGAGSRLTVL.